The 26 T cell receptor beta chains given below trace back to one sample, sequenced in a study of blood T cell repertoires in COVID-19. Here immunoSEQ multiplex PCR was the method, and the copy in TCRdb shows in-frame clones only, minus some. The top ten clones hold 4% to 5.5% of a sample with 350,000 to 550,000 clones, approximately 90% of them seen once. Source material: peripheral blood. The source is a woman aged 25 to 39 with acute or convalescent COVID-19.

V and J are TRBV5-6 and TRBJ1-3; D not certain. V was cut by 3 bases and J by 0 bases, with 10 bases left in between. This CDR3 spans 15 amino acids. Germline assignment: CDR1 SGHDT and CDR2 YYEEEE. The CDR3 is CASSSPRSSGNTIYF. The CDR3 DNA reads TGTGCCAGCAGCTCGCCGCGGAGCTCTGGAAACACCATATATTTT.

The V and J genes are TRBV27 and TRBJ2-7; 9 nucleotides agree with TRBD1. This CDR3 is 15 amino acids long. Looked up from germline, CDR1 is MNHEY and CDR2 is SMNVEV (reference sequence). V lost 2 bases and J lost 2; bases outside the gene matches: 4. The CDR3 spells CASSLGGTGPYEQYF. The CDR3 DNA sequence: TGTGCCAGCAGTTTAGGTGGGACAGGGCCCTACGAGCAGTACTTC.

This rearrangement joins TRBV27 to TRBJ2-4, with a tentative D call TRBD1 (5 bases). The CDR3 contains 17 residues. Trimming removed 4 bases from V and 0 bases from J, with 16 bases in between. The germline gives CDR1 MNHEY, CDR2 SMNVEV (reference sequence). DNA for the CDR3: TGTGCCAGCAGTTCAGGACACCTCGCCGCAGCCAAAAACATTCAGTACTTC. As protein: CASSSGHLAAAKNIQYF.

V usage is TRBV5-1 and J usage is TRBJ2-7, with D perhaps matching TRBD1 (5 bases). The CDR3 loop spans 13 amino acids. Trimming pared 0 bases from V and 8 bases from J, leaving 12 bases between. Germline V lookup: CDR1 SGHRS, CDR2 YFSETQ. CDR3 sequence (DNA): TGCGCCAGCAGCTTGGAGGGTCAGGGAAAGCAGTACTTC. Its protein is CASSLEGQGKQYF.

This rearrangement joins TRBV5-1 to TRBJ2-1, with D uncertain. V gave up 2 bases and J gave up 10 bases, with 10 bases separating them. The CDR3 runs to 12 residues. Per germline, CDR1 SGHRS and CDR2 YFSETQ. The CDR3 nucleotides read TGCGCCAGCAGCTTACACTACCCCGAGCAGTTCTTC. As protein: CASSLHYPEQFF.

In its sample, this clone was seen a few times. The V and J genes are TRBV5-1 and TRBJ2-7; 11 positions match TRBD1. In germline, CDR1 is SGHRS, CDR2 YFSETQ. This CDR3 contains 15 residues. V shed 4 bases, J shed 5 bases, and the junction held 8 bases outside the gene matches. CDR3 nucleotide sequence: TGCGCCAGCAGCGCAGGACAGGGGGCTGGGGACGAGCAGTACTTC. Residues: CASSAGQGAGDEQYF.

The gene calls are TRBV1 and TRBJ2-5; the D segment call TRBD2 is taken from the table without a DNA check. TRBV1 is tagged as a pseudogene. This CDR3 has 17 residues. CDR3 protein: CTSSPESGTSGGGTQYF. The CDR3 nucleotides are TGCACCAGCAGCCCGGAGTCCGGGACTAGCGGGGGAGGGACCCAGTACTTC.

The chain recombines TRBV28 with TRBJ2-7; 9 bases are a match to TRBD1. V shed 3 bases and J 1 base; nucleotides not matched to a gene: 4. The germline V gene has CDR1 MDHEN and CDR2 SYDVKM. The CDR3 sequence is 15 residues long. The CDR3 loop is CASSFGQGTSYEQYF. As DNA, the CDR3 is TGTGCCAGCAGTTTCGGACAGGGGACTTCCTACGAGCAGTACTTC.

The genes are TRBV5-8 and TRBJ2-7, with TRBD2 matching over 7 bases. The CDR3 totals 16 residues. Looked up from germline, CDR1 is SGHTS and CDR2 is YDEGEE. V trimming: 0 bases; J trimming: 0 bases; junction bases outside the gene matches: 6. CDR3 protein: CASSLAFGRSSYEQYF. The CDR3 DNA reads as TGTGCCAGCAGCTTGGCGTTCGGGAGGAGCTCCTACGAGCAGTACTTC.

The CDR3 DNA reads as TGTGCCAGCAGCCGGGACAGGACTTTCGACTATGGCTACACCTTC. This sequence encodes CASSRDRTFDYGYTF. The V call is TRBV5-4, the J call TRBJ1-2; 8 bases fit TRBD1. This CDR3 is built from 15 residues. The ends lost 4 bases at V and 3 bases at J; junction bases unmatched: 8. Germline CDR1 is SGHNT and CDR2 is YYREEE (reference sequence).

This clone was picked up a small number of times. J is TRBJ1-1 and V is TRBV30, with TRBD1 matching 9 bases. Germline loops: CDR1 GTSNPN, CDR2 SVGIG (reference sequence). The CDR3 spans 17 residues. Unmatched junction bases numbered 10, after V lost 2 bases and J lost 0 bases. For the CDR3, the DNA is TGTGCCTGGAGTCTTCCTATGGGACAGGGAATGAACACTGAAGCTTTCTTT. Encoded protein: CAWSLPMGQGMNTEAFF.

The chain recombines TRBV2 with TRBJ1-4, with D possibly being TRBD1 (5 bases). The V gene's germline CDR1 is SNHLY and CDR2 FYNNEI. The V and J ends lost 1 base and 8 bases respectively, with 14 bases between them. The CDR3 extends over 15 amino acids. CDR3 sequence reads: CASSEVGGAREKLFF. As DNA, the CDR3 is TGTGCCAGCAGTGAAGTAGGCGGGGCCCGGGAAAAACTGTTTTTT.

The V gene is TRBV3-1 (or the pseudogene TRBV3-2), the J gene TRBJ2-2; D may be TRBD1 (5 bases). The germline gives CDR1 LGHDT, CDR2 YNNKEL (reference sequence). V was trimmed by 4 bases and J by 4 bases, leaving 10 bases between them. The CDR3 spans 14 residues. Written as DNA, the CDR3 is TGTGCCAGCAGCCGCTCGGACATCACCGGGGAGCTGTTTTTT. It yields the protein CASSRSDITGELFF.

J is TRBJ2-7 and V is TRBV28; 11 bases agree with TRBD1. J was trimmed by 3 bases and V by 6 bases; bases with no gene match: 10. Per the germline V gene, CDR1 is MDHEN and CDR2 is SYDVKM. The CDR3 totals 16 residues. The CDR3 DNA sequence: TGTGCCAGCAGGCACTCTCCGGGACAGGGGGACTACGAGCAGTACTTC. It specifies CASRHSPGQGDYEQYF. Supplemented by reference TRBV28 and TRBJ2-7, the full variable domain reads DVKVTQSSRYLVKRTGEKVFLECVQDMDHENMFWYRQDPGLGLRLIYFSYDVKMKEKGDIPEGYSVSREKKERFSLILESASTNQTSMYLCASRHSPGQGDYEQYFGPGTRLTVT.

The chain combines TRBV13 with TRBJ2-7, with 8 bases that match TRBD1. CDR1 and CDR2 (germline): PRHDT, FYEKMQ (reference sequence). V trimming: 2 bases; J trimming: 2 bases; junction bases outside the gene matches: 11. The CDR3 consists of 17 residues. Here the CDR3 reads CASSLRGWGQEAYEQYF. In DNA, the CDR3 is TGTGCCAGCAGCTTACGCGGGTGGGGACAGGAGGCCTACGAGCAGTACTTC.

V is TRBV6-1 and J is TRBJ1-1; D remains ambiguous. Germline loops: CDR1 MNHNS, CDR2 SASEGT. V shed 1 base and J shed 8 bases, with 14 bases lying between them. The CDR3 loop spans 14 amino acids. The CDR3 DNA reads as TGTGCCAGCAGTGAAGAATACTCCCGGTTCGAAGCTTTCTTT. This translates into CASSEEYSRFEAFF.

This chain connects TRBV20-1 to TRBJ1-1; D not resolved. V lost 3 bases and J lost 0, with 8 bases in between. Germline CDR1 is DFQATT and CDR2 is SNEGSKA (reference sequence). This CDR3 region has 13 residues. CDR3 in DNA: TGCAGTGCTAGTCCGCCGGTGAACACTGAAGCTTTCTTT. Protein product: CSASPPVNTEAFF.

This chain links TRBV7-3 with TRBJ1-5, with TRBD1 as a possible D gene (5 bases). The CDR3 runs 16 residues. Trimming took 9 bases from V and 0 from J, leaving 18 bases between them. Germline CDR1 SGHTA, CDR2 FQGTGA. The CDR3 reads CARGATGDYSNQPQHF. The CDR3 DNA reads TGTGCCAGGGGAGCCACCGGGGACTATAGCAATCAGCCCCAGCATTTT.

This rearrangement joins TRBV24-1 to TRBJ2-1; TRBD1 agrees at 9 bases. The V and J ends lost 2 bases and 7 bases, in that order; junction bases with no gene match: 5. Germline V CDR1 and CDR2: KGHDR, SFDVKD. The CDR3 has 15 amino acids. CDR3: CATSDSGQGSNEQFF. CDR3 in DNA: TGTGCCACCAGTGATTCGGGACAGGGCTCGAATGAGCAGTTCTTC.

The chain employs TRBV11-2 and TRBJ1-2; 9 bases align to TRBD1. Trimming took 5 bases from V and 2 from J; bases not matched to a gene: 3. In germline, CDR1 is SGHAT, CDR2 FQNNGV. This CDR3 spans 14 amino acids. CDR3 bases: TGTGCCAGCAGCCCCGGACAGGGGAACTATGGCTACACCTTC. Translated, it gives CASSPGQGNYGYTF.

This clone was counted only a few times. The chain carries TRBV24-1 and TRBJ1-1; maybe TRBD1 (6 bases). The germline V gene encodes CDR1 KGHDR and CDR2 SFDVKD. The V end lost 3 bases, the J end lost 4 bases, and 17 bases lay between the germline ends. The CDR3 totals 16 residues. In nucleotides, the CDR3 is TGTGCCACCAGTGATGAAATCAGGGGCCTTGGCACTGAAGCTTTCTTT. This sequence encodes CATSDEIRGLGTEAFF.

The J gene is TRBJ1-5, the V gene TRBV23-1, with 9 bases fitting TRBD1. TRBV23-1 is an open reading frame whose function is uncertain. This CDR3 has 16 amino acids. J lost 5 bases, V lost 6 bases, and 11 bases had no gene match. The CDR3 loop is CASRQNRGRPYQPQHF. CDR3 sequence (DNA): TGCGCCAGCAGACAAAACAGGGGGCGTCCGTATCAGCCCCAGCATTTT.

V gene TRBV15 combines with J gene TRBJ2-5; D unclear. Trimming pared 3 bases from V and 5 bases from J, leaving 16 bases between. The CDR3 spans 15 residues. The V gene's germline CDR1 is LNHNV and CDR2 YYDKDF (reference sequence). The CDR3 region has the DNA TGTGCCACCAGCAGGAGAGGTTCCACCGTGGAGACCCAGTACTTC. This codes for CATSRRGSTVETQYF.

V usage is TRBV2 and J usage is TRBJ2-3, with D unclear. Between the trimmed V and J ends, which lost 3 bases and 1 base, there was a span of 14 bases. CDR3 length: 16 amino acids. Germline V lookup: CDR1 SNHLY, CDR2 FYNNEI. Here the CDR3 reads CASSEARLGGTDTQYF. The CDR3 coding sequence is TGTGCCAGCAGTGAGGCCAGGCTGGGTGGCACAGATACGCAGTATTTT.

The chain couples TRBV5-1 to TRBJ2-1; D may be TRBD2 (5 bases). The CDR3 covers 15 residues. The germline gives CDR1 SGHRS, CDR2 YFSETQ. The V end lost 5 bases, the J end lost 4 bases, and 16 bases lay between the germline ends. DNA for the CDR3: TGCGCCAGCAGTCCTACTAGTCCTCCTTACAATGAGCAGTTCTTC. It is translated as CASSPTSPPYNEQFF. Supplemented by reference TRBV5-1 and TRBJ2-1, the full variable domain reads KAGVTQTPRYLIKTRGQQVTLSCSPISGHRSVSWYQQTPGQGLQFLFEYFSETQRNKGNFPGRFSGRQFSNSRSEMNVSTLELGDSALYLCASSPTSPPYNEQFFGPGTRLTVL.

The J gene is TRBJ2-5, the V gene TRBV9; the D is unclear. The germline gives CDR1 SGDLS, CDR2 YYNGEE. This CDR3 region has 16 residues. V lost 0 bases to trimming and J lost 1 base, with 13 bases between them. The CDR3 DNA reads as TGTGCCAGCAGCGTAGGTGGCTATGGAGCCCAAGAGACCCAGTACTTC. It encodes CASSVGGYGAQETQYF.